Listed here are 24 T cell receptor beta chains from one sample, sequenced in a study of CD8+CD57+ T cells in acquired aplastic anemia. Selection for sequencing was limited to patients who had shown CD8+CD57+ cell expansion by flow cytometry. TCR beta VDJ and CDR3 profiles were obtained from a genomic DNA template. TCRdb used MiXCR to reprocess the reads, holding one entry per CDR3 protein. This sample has 150,000 to 200,000 distinct CDR3 sequences, with less than 50% found just once. Sequencing was carried out using sorted CD4+, CD8+, or CD8+CD57+ T cells (not recorded which) from PBMCs. The receptors derive from a human donor with aplastic anemia.

Of note for this clonotype: This may be a read error: a much more frequent sequence differs by one nucleotide. The rearrangement joins TRBV2 to TRBJ2-7; D might be TRBD1 or TRBD2, each matching 5 bases. Germline lookup yields CDR1 SNHLY and CDR2 FYNNEI. The CDR3 is made up of 15 amino acids. The CDR3 reads CASTKGTMSSYGQYF. The DNA for the CDR3 is TGTGCCAGCACCAAGGGGACGATGAGCTCCTACGGGCAGTACTTC.

The chain links TRBV11-3 to TRBJ2-1, with D possibly matching TRBD2 (5 bases). Germline V gene sequence: CDR1 SGHNT, CDR2 YENEEA. Trimming pared 5 bases from V and 5 bases from J, leaving 10 bases between. The CDR3 totals 13 residues. CDR3 residues: CASSTLADNEQFF. CDR3 coding DNA: TGTGCCAGCAGCACCCTAGCCGACAATGAGCAGTTCTTC.

The chain joins TRBV5-6 to TRBJ2-5, with D possibly TRBD2 on 5 matching bases. Germline V gives CDR1 SGHDT, CDR2 YYEEEE. The CDR3 consists of 13 residues. The V end was cut by 0 bases, the J end by 7 bases, with 10 bases between. CDR3 in DNA: TGTGCCAGCAGCTTGGAACGGGGTCGGACCCAGTACTTC. This gives the protein CASSLERGRTQYF.

The table lists this clonotype with many counts. The rearrangement uses TRBV5-1 and TRBJ1-4, with D possibly TRBD1 on 5 matching bases. Germline-derived CDR1 and CDR2 are SGHRS and YFSETQ. The CDR3 is made up of 13 amino acids. The ends were cut back, 6 bases at V and 7 bases at J, with 13 bases in the middle. CDR3 bases: TGCGCCAGCACTGGGGACCTGAGTGAAAAACTGTTTTTT. As protein: CASTGDLSEKLFF.

This clonotype was found many times. The genes are TRBV20-1 and TRBJ1-1, with D possibly TRBD1 on 6 matching bases. The CDR3 is 15 residues long. Germline V gives CDR1 DFQATT, CDR2 SNEGSKA (reference sequence). Trimming removed 3 bases from V and 0 bases from J, with 14 bases in between. CDR3 bases: TGCAGTGCTAGGCCGGGACATATGATGAACACTGAAGCTTTCTTT. Translating it yields CSARPGHMMNTEAFF.

CDR3 in DNA: TGTGCCAGCAGTTACTCGGCATGGCTCGATGAGCAGTTCTTC. This translates into CASSYSAWLDEQFF. The chain carries TRBV6-5 and TRBJ2-1, with unresolved D. The CDR3 is 14 residues long. Germline values: CDR1 MNHEY, CDR2 SVGAGI. Trimming cost V 0 bases and J 8 bases, with 11 bases left between them.

This clonotype showed up many times. The chain couples TRBV7-9 to TRBJ2-3, with D possibly being TRBD1 (6 bases). Germline loops: CDR1 SEHNR, CDR2 FQNEAQ (reference sequence). The CDR3 loop spans 15 amino acids. The V end was cut by 4 bases, the J end by 0 bases, with 11 bases between. The DNA of the CDR3 is TGTGCCAGCAGCTCGGACAGACAGAGCACAGATACGCAGTATTTT. Translation gives CASSSDRQSTDTQYF.

As for this clonotype: One end of the junction is discordant with germline, which a read error may explain. The genes are TRBV29-1 and TRBJ2-3; a possible D gene is TRBD2 (7 bases). CDR3 length: 14 amino acids. Germline V gene sequence: CDR1 SQVTM, CDR2 ANQGSEA. The CDR3 DNA is TGCAGCGTTAGGCGCGGGGGCAGCACAGGTACGCAGTATTTT. Its protein is CSVRRGGSTGTQYF.

This sequence joins TRBV7-3 and TRBJ1-2, with D perhaps matching TRBD1 (5 bases). The V and J ends lost 0 bases and 4 bases respectively, with 18 bases between them. CDR3 length equals 17 residues. Per germline, CDR1 SGHTA and CDR2 FQGTGA. In DNA, the CDR3 is TGTGCCAGCAGCTTAACACGTGAGGCAGGGAGTCTCTATGGCTACACCTTC. Its translation is CASSLTREAGSLYGYTF.

J is TRBJ2-3 and V is TRBV5-1; 7 bases are a match to TRBD2. The CDR3 is 16 residues long. The V gene's germline CDR1 is SGHRS and CDR2 YFSETQ. The ends lost 0 bases at V and 0 bases at J; junction bases unmatched: 4. CDR3 amino acids: CASSLVPGGSTDTQYF. The CDR3 nucleotides are TGCGCCAGCAGCTTGGTGCCGGGGGGAAGCACAGATACGCAGTATTTT. Full variable domain (outside the CDR3, taken from reference TRBV5-1 and TRBJ2-3): KAGVTQTPRYLIKTRGQQVTLSCSPISGHRSVSWYQQTPGQGLQFLFEYFSETQRNKGNFPGRFSGRQFSNSRSEMNVSTLELGDSALYLCASSLVPGGSTDTQYFGPGTRLTVL.

This chain links TRBV7-3 with TRBJ2-1, with a tentative D call TRBD2 (6 bases). The CDR3 is made up of 13 amino acids. V was trimmed by 4 bases and J by 7 bases, leaving 11 bases between them. CDR1 and CDR2 from the germline V gene are SGHTA and FQGTGA. This CDR3 is CASSYGGRNEQFF. For the CDR3, the DNA is TGTGCCAGCAGCTATGGGGGGAGGAATGAGCAGTTCTTC.

The V gene is TRBV2, the J gene TRBJ1-4; TRBD1 agrees at 7 bases. The CDR3 contains 15 residues. Germline V gene data show CDR1 as SNHLY and CDR2 as FYNNEI. Germline trimming cut 10 bases from V and 3 bases from J; bases unmatched to any gene: 11. The CDR3 sequence is CATRITGVANEKLFF. The CDR3 nucleotides read TGTGCCACCCGTATTACAGGGGTGGCTAATGAAAAACTGTTTTTT.

The chain combines TRBV20-1 with TRBJ2-3; D unclear. There are 14 residues in the CDR3. The V and J ends lost 6 bases and 1 base respectively, with 14 bases between them. Germline V gene lookup returns CDR1 DFQATT and CDR2 SNEGSKA (reference sequence). The CDR3 here is CSAVGWPGTDTQYF. The CDR3 nucleotides read TGCAGTGCAGTAGGATGGCCTGGCACAGATACGCAGTATTTT.

The V call is TRBV12-3 or TRBV12-4, the J call TRBJ2-2, with TRBD1 matching over 7 bases. V trimming: 1 base; J trimming: 5 bases; junction bases outside the gene matches: 10. The CDR3 is 17 amino acids. CDR3 sequence reads: CASSLGPDREGTGELFF. CDR3 nucleotides: TGTGCCAGCAGTTTAGGGCCTGACAGGGAAGGTACCGGGGAGCTGTTTTTT.

The chain couples TRBV7-8 to TRBJ2-3, with a weak D call TRBD1 (6 bases). From germline, CDR1 is SGHVS and CDR2 FQNEAQ. Deletions cut 4 bases from V and 5 bases from J, with 19 bases between. The CDR3 covers 16 residues. CDR3 amino acids: CASSSITGSGLDTQYF. The CDR3 bases are TGTGCCAGCAGCTCAATTACAGGGTCTGGTTTAGATACGCAGTATTTT.

In its sample, this clonotype was seen a few times. The chain links TRBV12-3 or TRBV12-4 to TRBJ1-6, with a weak D call TRBD1 (5 bases). CDR3 length equals 16 residues. V lost 3 bases and J 7 bases, leaving 16 bases between the germline ends. This CDR3 is CASSLGLTGSNSPLHF. For the CDR3, the DNA is TGTGCCAGCAGTTTGGGACTTACAGGCAGCAATTCACCCCTCCACTTT.

DNA for the CDR3: TGCGCCAGCAGGTCGGAAGGCTACGAGCAGTACTTC. It translates to CASRSEGYEQYF. The chain uses TRBV5-1 and TRBJ2-7; D is ambiguous. V was trimmed by 5 bases and J by 3 bases, leaving 9 bases between them. The V gene's germline CDR1 is SGHRS and CDR2 YFSETQ. CDR3 length: 12 amino acids.

The rearrangement links TRBV10-3 to TRBJ2-7; D is perhaps TRBD1 (6 bases). CDR3 size: 13 residues. Trimming shortened V by 7 bases and J by 2 bases, and 12 bases separated the two germline ends. Germline CDR1 and CDR2: ENHRY and SYGVKD. The CDR3 reads CAIMYDRTYEQYF. The CDR3 DNA follows: TGTGCCATCATGTATGACAGGACCTACGAGCAGTACTTC.

The chain employs TRBV29-1 and TRBJ1-1; D is uncertain. The V and J ends lost 0 bases and 6 bases respectively, with 8 bases between them. The CDR3 extends over 12 amino acids. Germline V gene data show CDR1 as SQVTM and CDR2 as ANQGSEA. The CDR3 nucleotides are TGCAGCGTTGAAGAGGGAGACCCTGAAGCTTTCTTT. This codes for CSVEEGDPEAFF.

The chain is built from TRBV15 and TRBJ2-7; either TRBD1 or TRBD2 may supply D (5 bases each). The V gene's germline CDR1 is LNHNV and CDR2 YYDKDF (reference sequence). The CDR3 is made up of 15 amino acids. Trimming stripped 5 bases from V and 2 bases from J, with 16 bases between. Here the CDR3 DNA reads TGTGCCACCAGCCCTTTAGCCGGGACCCCCTACGAGCAGTACTTC. It yields the protein CATSPLAGTPYEQYF.

This clonotype was picked up a small number of times. V is TRBV10-3 and J is TRBJ2-1, with D perhaps TRBD2 (6 bases). V lost 6 bases and J 0 bases, leaving 21 bases between the germline ends. The CDR3 covers 18 residues. Germline CDR1 is ENHRY and CDR2 is SYGVKD. In nucleotides, the CDR3 is TGTGCCATCAGCGAAAACACGGGACTCGCCAGCTCCTACAATGAGCAGTTCTTC. Protein: CAISENTGLASSYNEQFF.

A word on this clonotype: One end of the junction is discordant with germline, which a read error may explain. The chain recombines TRBV10-3 with TRBJ1-5; possibly TRBD1 for D (5 bases). Germline V lookup: CDR1 ENHRY, CDR2 SYGVKD. This CDR3 comprises 14 residues. This CDR3 reads CAVSEDRGNQPQHF. In nucleotides, the CDR3 is TGTGCCGTCAGTGAGGACCGGGGGAATCAGCCCCAGCATTTT.

As for this clonotype: A much larger clone lies one base from this, so it may be a read error. The CDR3 coding sequence is TGTGCCAGTAGTATATCCCACAGGGGGCGCCACAATGAGCAGTACTTC. It specifies CASSISHRGRHNEQYF. This chain joins TRBV19 and TRBJ2-7; TRBD1 agrees at 9 bases. Looked up from germline, CDR1 is LNHDA and CDR2 is SQIVND (reference sequence). The CDR3 loop spans 16 amino acids. Trimming removed 2 bases from V and 7 bases from J; junction bases left unmatched: 12.

This clonotype appeared many times. V gene TRBV6-6 combines with J gene TRBJ2-7; 7 bases are a match to TRBD1. Germline V gives CDR1 MNHNY, CDR2 SVGAGI (reference sequence). This CDR3 contains 14 residues. Germline trimming cut 0 bases from V and 2 bases from J; bases unmatched to any gene: 1. The CDR3 DNA follows: TGTGCCAGCAGTTACTCCACAGGGGCCTACGAGCAGTACTTC. It codes for CASSYSTGAYEQYF.